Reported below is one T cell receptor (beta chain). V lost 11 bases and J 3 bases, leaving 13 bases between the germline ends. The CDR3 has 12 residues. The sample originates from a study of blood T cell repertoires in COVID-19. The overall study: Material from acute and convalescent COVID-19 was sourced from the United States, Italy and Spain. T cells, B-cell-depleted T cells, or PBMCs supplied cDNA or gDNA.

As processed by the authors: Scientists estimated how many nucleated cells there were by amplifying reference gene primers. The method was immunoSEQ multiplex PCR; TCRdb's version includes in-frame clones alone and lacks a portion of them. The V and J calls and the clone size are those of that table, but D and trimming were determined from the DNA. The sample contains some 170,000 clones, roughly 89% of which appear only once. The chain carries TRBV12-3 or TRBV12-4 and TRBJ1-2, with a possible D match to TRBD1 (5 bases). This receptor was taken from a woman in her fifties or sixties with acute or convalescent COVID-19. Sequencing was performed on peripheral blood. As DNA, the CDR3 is TGTGCCTCCGGGGGGGTCTACTATGGCTACACCTTC. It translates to CASGGVYYGYTF.